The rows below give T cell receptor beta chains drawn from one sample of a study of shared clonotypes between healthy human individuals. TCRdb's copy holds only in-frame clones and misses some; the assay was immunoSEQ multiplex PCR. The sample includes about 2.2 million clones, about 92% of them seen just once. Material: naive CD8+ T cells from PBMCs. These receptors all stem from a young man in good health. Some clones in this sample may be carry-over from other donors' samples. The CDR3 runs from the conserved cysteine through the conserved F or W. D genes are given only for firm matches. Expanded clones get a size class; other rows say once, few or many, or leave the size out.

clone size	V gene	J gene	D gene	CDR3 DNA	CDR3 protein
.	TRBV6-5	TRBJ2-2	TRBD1	TGTGCCAGCAGCCTGGACAGGCCCGGGGAGCTGTTTTTT	CASSLDRPGELFF
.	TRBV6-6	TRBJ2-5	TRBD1	TGTGCCAGCAGTCTCACCCTCGGACAGGGAGAGACCCAGTACTTC	CASSLTLGQGETQYF
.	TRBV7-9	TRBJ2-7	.	TGTGCCAGCAGCTTCGGCAGGGAGGTCGGCGAGCAGTACTTC	CASSFGREVGEQYF
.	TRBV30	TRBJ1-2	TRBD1	TGTGCCTGGAGGGAACGACAGGGTCGTCGTGGCTACACCTTC	CAWRERQGRRGYTF
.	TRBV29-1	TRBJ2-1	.	TGCAGCGTTCCCCTTATGGACCCCTACAATGAGCAGTTCTTC	CSVPLMDPYNEQFF
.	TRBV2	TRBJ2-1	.	TGTGCCAGCAAGATCGCGGCTTACAATGAGCAGTTCTTC	CASKIAAYNEQFF
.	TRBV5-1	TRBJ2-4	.	TGCGCCAGCAGCTTGGTGTCAGGCCCTAGAGTAGCCAAAAACATTCAGTACTTC	CASSLVSGPRVAKNIQYF
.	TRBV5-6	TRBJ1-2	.	TGTGCCAGCAGCTTGGAGGAGGGACACTATGGCTACACCTTC	CASSLEEGHYGYTF
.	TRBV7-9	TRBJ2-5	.	TGTGCCAGCAGCTCCTCGTGGGGACTTTGGGAGGAGACCCAGTACTTC	CASSSSWGLWEETQYF
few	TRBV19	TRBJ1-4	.	TGTGCCAGTACTTGGCGGATTGCAACTAATGAAAAACTGTTTTTT	CASTWRIATNEKLFF
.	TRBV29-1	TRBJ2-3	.	TGCAGCGTTGAGGGGGGGGCTTATACAGATACGCAGTATTTT	CSVEGGAYTDTQYF
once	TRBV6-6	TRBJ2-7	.	TGTGCCAGCAGCGACACAGGAGAATCCTACGAGCAGTACTTC	CASSDTGESYEQYF
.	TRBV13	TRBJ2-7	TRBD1	TGTGCCAGCAGCTTGGCTGGACAGGGTTCCTACGAGCAGTACTTC	CASSLAGQGSYEQYF
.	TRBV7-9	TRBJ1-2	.	TGTGCCAGCATGGAGCCTCCCCCCGCATCGGAGGATGGCCACACCTTC	CASMEPPPASEDGHTF
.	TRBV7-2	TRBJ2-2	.	TGTGCCAGCAGCTTAAGAGTGGGGGCTAGCCCGAACACCGGGGAGCTGTTTTTT	CASSLRVGASPNTGELFF
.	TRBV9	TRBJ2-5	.	TGTGCCAGCAGCGTAGTGGGGGGAGAGACCCAGTACTTC	CASSVVGGETQYF
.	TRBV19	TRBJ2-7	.	TGTGCCAGTAGTATTTCGTTGACAGTGAGCTCCTACGAGCAGTACTTC	CASSISLTVSSYEQYF
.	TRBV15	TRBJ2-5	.	TGTGCCACCAGCAGAGGAACGTGGGAGACCCAGTACTTC	CATSRGTWETQYF
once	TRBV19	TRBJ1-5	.	TGTGCCAGTCCTGGACCACCTTATAGCAATCAGCCCCAGCATTTT	CASPGPPYSNQPQHF
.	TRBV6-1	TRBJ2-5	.	TGTGCCAGCAGTGAATTCGTCGGTTGGCAGACCGACCAAGAGACCCAGTACTTC	CASSEFVGWQTDQETQYF
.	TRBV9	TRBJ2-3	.	TGTGCCAGCAGCGTAGGCGAGGGTGTGGGACATACGCAGTATTTT	CASSVGEGVGHTQYF
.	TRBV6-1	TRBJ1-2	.	TGTGCCAGCACGGCAAGGGGAATGGGATATGGCTACACCTTC	CASTARGMGYGYTF
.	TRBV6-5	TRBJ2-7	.	TGTGCCAGCAGCTCCGGGTCTTCCTACGGCGAGCAGTACTTC	CASSSGSSYGEQYF
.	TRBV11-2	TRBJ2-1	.	TGTGCCAGCAGCTTAGCGGGATATCATGAGCAGTTCTTC	CASSLAGYHEQFF
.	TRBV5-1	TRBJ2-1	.	TGCGCCAGCAGCTTTAGTGCACAAGACCCCGGGTTAGTCAATTACAATGAGCAGTTCTTC	CASSFSAQDPGLVNYNEQFF
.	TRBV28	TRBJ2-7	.	TGTGCCAGCGGTGGCACAGGGCCGCTCCACGAGCAGTACTTC	CASGGTGPLHEQYF
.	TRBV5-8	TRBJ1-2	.	TGTGCCAGCAGCTACCCCGGGGGGTACGGCGAGGACTATGGCTACACCTTC	CASSYPGGYGEDYGYTF
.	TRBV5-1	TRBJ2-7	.	TGCGCCAGCAGCCCGGGGAGATTTCCTTACTACGAGCAGTACTTC	CASSPGRFPYYEQYF
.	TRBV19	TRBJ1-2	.	TGTGCCACCAAAATGGGGGGCTACACCTTC	CATKMGGYTF
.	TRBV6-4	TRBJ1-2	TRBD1	TGTCCGGACAGGGGCGACTATGGCTACACCTTC	CPDRGDYGYTF
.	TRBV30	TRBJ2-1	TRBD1	TGTGCCTGGACCCCCAGGGACAGGGGGCTGAATGAGCAGTTCTTC	CAWTPRDRGLNEQFF
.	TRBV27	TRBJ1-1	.	TGTGCCAGCAGCCTCCGGGCTCCCGGAACTGAAGCTTTCTTT	CASSLRAPGTEAFF
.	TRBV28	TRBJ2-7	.	TGTGCCAGCAGCGACAGACTACCGACATACGAGCAGTACTTC	CASSDRLPTYEQYF
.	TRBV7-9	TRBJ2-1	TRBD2	TGTGCCAGCAGCTTAGATGTAGGACTAGCGGCCTACAATGAGCAGTTCTTC	CASSLDVGLAAYNEQFF
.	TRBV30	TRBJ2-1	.	TGTGCCTGGGCGGCGTGGGATGAGCAGTTCTTC	CAWAAWDEQFF
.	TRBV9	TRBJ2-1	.	TGTGCCAGCAGCGAAAGCGGCTCCTACAATGAGCAGTTCTTC	CASSESGSYNEQFF
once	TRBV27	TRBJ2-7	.	TGTGCCAGCAGTCCCAGGGGAGCAGGCGAGCAGTACTTC	CASSPRGAGEQYF
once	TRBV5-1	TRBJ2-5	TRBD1	TGCGCCAGCAGCCTTCCCGACAGGGAGCAAGAGACCCAGTACTTC	CASSLPDREQETQYF
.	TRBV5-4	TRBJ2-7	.	TGTGCCAGCAGCTTGACCGGGGACTACGAGCAGTACTTC	CASSLTGDYEQYF
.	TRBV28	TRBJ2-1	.	TGTGCCAGCAGTTTCGAATTAATTGAACTCGGGACCAGCTCCTACAATGAGCAGTTCTTC	CASSFELIELGTSSYNEQFF
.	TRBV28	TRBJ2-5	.	TGTGCCAGCAGTTTGGATAAATGGGAAGAGACCCAGTACTTC	CASSLDKWEETQYF
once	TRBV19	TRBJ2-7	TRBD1	TGTGCCAGTAGCCCGGGACAGGGGGGATACGAGCAGTACTTC	CASSPGQGGYEQYF
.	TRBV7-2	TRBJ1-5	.	TGTGCCAGCAGCTTAGGGCGGGGGCTTACCAATCAGCCCCAGCATTTT	CASSLGRGLTNQPQHF
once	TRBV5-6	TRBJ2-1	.	TGTGCCAGCAGCTTGGGTCAGGGACATGAGCAGTTCTTC	CASSLGQGHEQFF
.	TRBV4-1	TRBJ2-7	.	TGCGCCAGCAGCCAAGATCCCGGCACCTACGAGCAGTACTTC	CASSQDPGTYEQYF
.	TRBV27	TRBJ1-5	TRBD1	TGTGCCAGCAGTCCGGGACAGGTCGACTATCAGCCCCAGCATTTT	CASSPGQVDYQPQHF
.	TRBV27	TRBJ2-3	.	TGTGCCAGCAGTTTAACGGGGGGCGGGAGCCTCCCTGATACGCAGTATTTT	CASSLTGGGSLPDTQYF
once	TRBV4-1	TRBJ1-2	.	TGCGCCAGCAGCCCCGGACAGCAGGACTATGGCTACACCTTC	CASSPGQQDYGYTF
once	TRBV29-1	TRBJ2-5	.	TGCAGCGCCCTGCCGTCAGTGGGCGCGGGGGAGACCCAGTACTTC	CSALPSVGAGETQYF